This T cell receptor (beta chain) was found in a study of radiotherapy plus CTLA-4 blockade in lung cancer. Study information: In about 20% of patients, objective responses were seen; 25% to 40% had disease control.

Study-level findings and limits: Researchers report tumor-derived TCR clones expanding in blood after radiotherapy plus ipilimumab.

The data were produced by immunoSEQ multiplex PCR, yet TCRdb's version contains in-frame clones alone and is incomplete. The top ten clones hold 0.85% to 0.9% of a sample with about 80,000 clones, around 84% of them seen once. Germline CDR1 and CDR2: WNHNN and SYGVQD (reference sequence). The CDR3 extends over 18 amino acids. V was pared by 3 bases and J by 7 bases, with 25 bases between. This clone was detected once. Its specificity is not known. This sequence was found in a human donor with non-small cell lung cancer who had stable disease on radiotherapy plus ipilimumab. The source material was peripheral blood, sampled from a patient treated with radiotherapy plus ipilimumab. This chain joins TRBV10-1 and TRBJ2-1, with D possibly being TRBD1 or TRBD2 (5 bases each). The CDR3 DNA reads TGCGCCAGCAGTGAACCCCCAGGTGAGGGACCCAGGCGGAATGAGCAGTTCTTC. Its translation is CASSEPPGEGPRRNEQFF.